This TCR beta chain was identified during a study of blood T cells in healthy people across ages. Between the trimmed V and J ends, which lost 1 base and 5 bases, there was a span of 14 bases. Germline V gene lookup returns CDR1 LGHDT and CDR2 YNNKEL (reference sequence). The CDR3 length is 15 residues. PCR was performed a second time for roughly 6 to 12 cycles using a sample-barcoded 5' primer and a J-beta primer mix. MiXCR was run by TCRdb on the 5' RACE reads, yielding one entry per CDR3 protein. The sample has approximately 810,000 distinct CDR3 sequences, more than 25% seen once. This receptor was obtained from a woman of 80 years or more in good health. Sequencing was performed on blood. The chain employs TRBV3-1 and TRBJ1-2; D possibly corresponds to TRBD1 (5 bases). The CDR3 region is CASSQGGSGGYGYTF. The CDR3, as DNA: TGTGCCAGCAGCCAAGGTGGTTCGGGGGGTTATGGCTACACCTTC.